This T cell receptor (beta chain) was documented in a study of blood T cell repertoires in COVID-19. At the level of the study: Spain, Italy and the United States supplied samples that represented acute and convalescent COVID-19. In each case, the material was cDNA or gDNA derived from T cells, B-cell-depleted T cells, or PBMCs.

The CDR3 has 16 residues. V lost 3 bases and J lost 3; bases outside the gene matches: 8. Germline assignment: CDR1 SEHNR and CDR2 FQNEAQ (reference sequence). Libraries were prepared by immunoSEQ multiplex PCR; TCRdb keeps only in-frame clonotypes and omits some of them. The repertoire consists of more than 200,000 clones, with around nine tenths occurring once and the leading ten covering 5.2%. The sequenced material came from peripheral blood. This chain connects TRBV7-9 to TRBJ2-1; 7 nucleotides line up with TRBD1. The TCR originated in a woman aged 60-75 years with COVID-19, enrolled during active disease. CDR3 amino acids: CASSLETGFGYNEQFF. The CDR3 DNA reads as TGTGCCAGCAGCTTGGAGACAGGGTTCGGCTACAATGAGCAGTTCTTC.